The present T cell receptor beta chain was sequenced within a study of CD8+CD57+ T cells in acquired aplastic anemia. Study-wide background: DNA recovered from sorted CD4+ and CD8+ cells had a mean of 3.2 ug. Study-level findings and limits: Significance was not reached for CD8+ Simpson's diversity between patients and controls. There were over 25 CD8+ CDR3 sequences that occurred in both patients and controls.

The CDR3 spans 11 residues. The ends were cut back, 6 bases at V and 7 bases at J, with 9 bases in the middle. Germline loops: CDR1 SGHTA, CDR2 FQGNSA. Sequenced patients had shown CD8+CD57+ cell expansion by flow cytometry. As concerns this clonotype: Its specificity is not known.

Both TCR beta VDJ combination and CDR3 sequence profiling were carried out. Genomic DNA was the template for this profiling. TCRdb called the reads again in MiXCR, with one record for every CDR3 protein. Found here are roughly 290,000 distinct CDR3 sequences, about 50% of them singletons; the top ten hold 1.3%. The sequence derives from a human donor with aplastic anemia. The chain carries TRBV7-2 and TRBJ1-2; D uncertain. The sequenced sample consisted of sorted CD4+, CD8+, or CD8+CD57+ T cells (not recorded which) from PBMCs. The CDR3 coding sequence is TGTGCCAGCAGTCCAGCTGGTGGCTACACCTTC. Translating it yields CASSPAGGYTF.